This is a list of T cell receptor beta chains from one sample in a study of identical twins. Using its own MiXCR run on the 5' RACE reads, TCRdb lists one record per CDR3 protein. The profile shows roughly 490,000 distinct CDR3 sequences, roughly an eighth of them singletons. These sequences were also reported in another study, on yellow fever vaccine responses in identical twins.

The sequencing input was CD4+ T cells sorted from blood. The receptors here all came from a young woman in good health. CDR3s include the opening cysteine and the closing phenylalanine or tryptophan. Each record gives: CDR3 DNA, CDR3 protein, D gene, clone size, J gene, V gene. A D gene is named only where the DNA matches it firmly. Where a row states a size, it is once, few, many or the class of an expanded clone; other rows omit it.

TGTGCCACCAGCAGCCTCCGACAGGGCACATACAATGAGCAGTTCTTC	CATSSLRQGTYNEQFF	TRBD1	few	TRBJ2-1	TRBV15
TGTGCCAGCACCCCCGGGCCTGCGAACACTGAAGCTTTCTTT	CASTPGPANTEAFF	.	.	TRBJ1-1	TRBV27
TGTGCCCCCTCGGGACTAGCGGGAGCTGGGCAGTACTTC	CAPSGLAGAGQYF	TRBD2	few	TRBJ2-7	TRBV12-3/TRBV12-4
TGTGCCAGCAGCAAAGGACAGGTTTCTGTTCAGTTCTTC	CASSKGQVSVQFF	TRBD1	.	TRBJ2-1	TRBV7-9
TGTGCCACCAGCAGAGACAAGCCCAAAATCAGAATAGCGGGGCCCTACGAGCAGTACTTC	CATSRDKPKIRIAGPYEQYF	TRBD2	.	TRBJ2-7	TRBV15
TGTGCCAGCGGATATGGGGAGAAGCAGTTCTTC	CASGYGEKQFF	.	few	TRBJ2-1	TRBV6-6
TGTGCCTGGAGTCCCATAGCGGGGGAAGCAGATACGCAGTATTTT	CAWSPIAGEADTQYF	TRBD2	few	TRBJ2-3	TRBV30
TGTGCCAGCAGCAATGGTTACAATCCGGGCCACCTTAGACCGGTGGCCAAAAACATTCAGTACTTC	CASSNGYNPGHLRPVAKNIQYF	.	few	TRBJ2-4	TRBV21-1
TGCAGTGCTAGACCCCCAGGGGCCCATAATTCACCCCTCCACTTT	CSARPPGAHNSPLHF	.	.	TRBJ1-6	TRBV20-1
TGTGCCAGCAAAGGGGTAGGGAGCAATCAGCCCCAGCATTTT	CASKGVGSNQPQHF	.	few	TRBJ1-5	TRBV25-1
TGTGCCAGCAGTGAGGTTGGCACAGGGCTTTACGAGCAGTACTTC	CASSEVGTGLYEQYF	.	.	TRBJ2-7	TRBV25-1
TGTGCCAGCAGCTTAGCAGGAACAGACGGCTACACCTTC	CASSLAGTDGYTF	.	.	TRBJ1-2	TRBV7-9
TGTGCCACCAGCAGAGACATTACCTACGAGCAGTACTTC	CATSRDITYEQYF	.	many	TRBJ2-7	TRBV15
TGTGCCAGCAGAAGGGACCTAACAGAGTACAATGAGCAGTTCTTC	CASRRDLTEYNEQFF	.	few	TRBJ2-1	TRBV27
TGCGCCAGCAAGGGCAGGGGACAAGATACGCAGTATTTT	CASKGRGQDTQYF	.	few	TRBJ2-3	TRBV4-3
TGTGCCAGCAGCTTAAGAGGGACAACTGGAAACACCATATATTTT	CASSLRGTTGNTIYF	.	many	TRBJ1-3	TRBV7-9
TGTGCCAGCACAGACGGGACAGGCGGGGGCCGGGGCTACACCTTC	CASTDGTGGGRGYTF	TRBD1	few	TRBJ1-2	TRBV6-1
TGTGCCAGCAGTGGGACAGGCCACCCAAGCAAAGATACGCAAGAGACCCAGTACTTC	CASSGTGHPSKDTQETQYF	TRBD1	few	TRBJ2-5	TRBV25-1
TGTGCCAGCAGCTATCAGGGGGTGAACACTGAAGCTTTCTTT	CASSYQGVNTEAFF	TRBD1	many	TRBJ1-1	TRBV7-9
TGTGCCAGCAGCCTGTACGGGACTAGCGGTTACAATGAGCAGTTCTTC	CASSLYGTSGYNEQFF	TRBD2	few	TRBJ2-1	TRBV4-2
TGTGCCAGCAGCCCTACCCCGGTGGGAGGCACAGATACGCAGTATTTT	CASSPTPVGGTDTQYF	.	many	TRBJ2-3	TRBV5-5
TGTGCCAGCAGCTTACTAGCGGACATTCAGTACTTC	CASSLLADIQYF	TRBD2	.	TRBJ2-4	TRBV7-2
TGCAGTGCTAGAGAAACTCACAGGGGTCCCTACAATGAGCAGTTCTTC	CSARETHRGPYNEQFF	TRBD1	.	TRBJ2-1	TRBV20-1
TGCGCCAGCAGCCAAGATTGGTCCGGGACTAGCGGGGGCCGGGGATCCTACGAGCAGTACTTC	CASSQDWSGTSGGRGSYEQYF	TRBD2	few	TRBJ2-7	TRBV4-1
TGCAGCGTTGGGCGAGGGGAGGTTGAAGCTTTCTTT	CSVGRGEVEAFF	.	.	TRBJ1-1	TRBV29-1
TGTGCCAGCAAACCCCCCACAGATACGCAGTATTTT	CASKPPTDTQYF	.	few	TRBJ2-3	TRBV6-6
TGTGCCAGCAGCCACGGCACTGAAGCTTTCTTT	CASSHGTEAFF	.	.	TRBJ1-1	TRBV3-1
TGCAGCGTGAGAGCGGGCACCTACGAGCAGTACTTC	CSVRAGTYEQYF	.	many	TRBJ2-7	TRBV29-1
TGTGCCAGCAGTTACTGGGGCCAGACAACCTTACACTTC	CASSYWGQTTLHF	.	.	TRBJ1-2	TRBV6-5
TGTGCCAGCAGTCAGGGGGCGCTTGGCTACACCTTC	CASSQGALGYTF	TRBD1	few	TRBJ1-2	TRBV6-2/TRBV6-3
TGTGCCAGCAGCTTACGCGGACAGGGAGGGCGTCAGCCCCAGCATTTT	CASSLRGQGGRQPQHF	TRBD1	many	TRBJ1-5	TRBV7-2
TGTGCCAGCAGTCGAAACACCGGGACAGGTAATCAGCCCCAGCATTTT	CASSRNTGTGNQPQHF	TRBD1	.	TRBJ1-5	TRBV6-1
TGCGCCAGCAGCTCTCAGGGGGGGGACGTTCATAGCACAGATACGCAGTATTTT	CASSSQGGDVHSTDTQYF	.	few	TRBJ2-3	TRBV5-1
TGTGCCAGTGACCAGGTTGGTAGCAATCAGCCCCAGCATTTT	CASDQVGSNQPQHF	.	few	TRBJ1-5	TRBV19
TGTGCCAGCAGCTTAGGGGGAATAGTACTAGCGGGTAGAGAGACCCAGTACTTC	CASSLGGIVLAGRETQYF	TRBD2	.	TRBJ2-5	TRBV11-2
TGCGCCAGCAGCTTGGATGCTAGCGACTCCTACGAGCAGTACTTC	CASSLDASDSYEQYF	.	.	TRBJ2-7	TRBV5-1
TGTGCCAGCACGTTGCGGGGTAGCTCCTACGAGCAGTACTTC	CASTLRGSSYEQYF	.	.	TRBJ2-7	TRBV6-2/TRBV6-3
TGTGCCAGCGGGACGGGGGCGGGGACCGGGGAGCTGTTTTTT	CASGTGAGTGELFF	.	few	TRBJ2-2	TRBV9
TGTGCCACACAAACCCGGCGGCTAGCCAAAAACATTCAGTACTTC	CATQTRRLAKNIQYF	.	.	TRBJ2-4	TRBV5-4
TGTGCCAGCAGCCAAGGACAGGGTTTCCCAGATACGCAGTATTTT	CASSQGQGFPDTQYF	TRBD1	.	TRBJ2-3	TRBV11-3
TGTGCCAGCAGTTTCCCGGTTTATACACCGACAGAGAAAAACATTCAGTACTTC	CASSFPVYTPTEKNIQYF	.	.	TRBJ2-4	TRBV28
TGTGCCAGCAGCCTCGGACTAGCGGGAGTTGACGAGCAGTACTTC	CASSLGLAGVDEQYF	TRBD2	few	TRBJ2-7	TRBV5-8
TGCGCCAGCAGCCGCTATGGGCCGGCCGACTACGAGCAGTACTTC	CASSRYGPADYEQYF	.	few	TRBJ2-7	TRBV5-1
TGTGCCAGCAGCTTAATGGGACACCAAGGGGATGAGCAGTTCTTC	CASSLMGHQGDEQFF	.	.	TRBJ2-1	TRBV7-3
TGCAGCGTTGGGCTCCATAGCTCCTACGAGCAGTACTTC	CSVGLHSSYEQYF	.	few	TRBJ2-7	TRBV29-1
TGTGCCAGCAGACGGGGACAGACGTCCTACAATGAGCAGTTCTTC	CASRRGQTSYNEQFF	TRBD1	few	TRBJ2-1	TRBV7-8
TGCGCCAGCAGCTTGGACGTAAGCCCCGGGGAGCTGTTTTTT	CASSLDVSPGELFF	.	.	TRBJ2-2	TRBV5-1
TGTGCCAGCAGCTTACTTCCGAAAATTAGCACAGATACGCAGTATTTT	CASSLLPKISTDTQYF	.	.	TRBJ2-3	TRBV7-6
TGTGCCACCAGCCCTCATCCGGCGGGGGGCTCCCAACAAGAGACCCAGTACTTC	CATSPHPAGGSQQETQYF	TRBD2	.	TRBJ2-5	TRBV15
TGCAGTGCTAGTGGGGCGGCGGGGGATACCTACGAGCAGTACTTC	CSASGAAGDTYEQYF	TRBD2	.	TRBJ2-7	TRBV20-1
TGCGCCAGCAGCTTACCGGGCACTGAGCAGTTCTTC	CASSLPGTEQFF	.	.	TRBJ2-1	TRBV5-1
TGTGCCAGCAGCACCAGGGTAAGGGCCTACGAGCAGTACTTC	CASSTRVRAYEQYF	.	.	TRBJ2-7	TRBV7-9
TGTGCCAGCAGCCGAGACAGCCTTCAGCCCCAGCATTTT	CASSRDSLQPQHF	.	.	TRBJ1-5	TRBV6-2/TRBV6-3
TGTGCCAGTAGCAACGGACTGGATACGCAGTATTTT	CASSNGLDTQYF	.	.	TRBJ2-3	TRBV19
TGTGCCAGCAGCTCCGACTCGGGGGGCCATTCACCCCTCCACTTT	CASSSDSGGHSPLHF	.	.	TRBJ1-6	TRBV9
TGTGCCAGCAGCGTAGCGGGAGGGGGATACGAGCAGTACTTC	CASSVAGGGYEQYF	TRBD2	.	TRBJ2-7	TRBV9
TGTGCCAGCAGAATTCGGACGACCACTGCTACCGGGGAGCTGTTTTTT	CASRIRTTTATGELFF	.	few	TRBJ2-2	TRBV28
TGTGCCAGCAGACAGGGACCGGGCTATGGCTACACCTTC	CASRQGPGYGYTF	.	few	TRBJ1-2	TRBV6-4
TGTGCCAGCAGCTTACGCGGGAAGGAAGCTTTCTTT	CASSLRGKEAFF	.	.	TRBJ1-1	TRBV7-2